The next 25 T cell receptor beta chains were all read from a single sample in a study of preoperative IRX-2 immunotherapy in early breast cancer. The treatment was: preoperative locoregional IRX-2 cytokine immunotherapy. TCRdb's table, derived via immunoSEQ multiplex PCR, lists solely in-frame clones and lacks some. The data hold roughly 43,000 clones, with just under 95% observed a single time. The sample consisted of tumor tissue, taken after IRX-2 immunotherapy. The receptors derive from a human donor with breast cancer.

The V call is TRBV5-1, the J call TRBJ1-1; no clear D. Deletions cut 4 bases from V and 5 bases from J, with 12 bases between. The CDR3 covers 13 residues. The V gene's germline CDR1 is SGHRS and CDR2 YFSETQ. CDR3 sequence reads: CASSVARLTEAFF. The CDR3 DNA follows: TGCGCCAGCAGCGTTGCGAGGTTAACTGAAGCTTTCTTT.

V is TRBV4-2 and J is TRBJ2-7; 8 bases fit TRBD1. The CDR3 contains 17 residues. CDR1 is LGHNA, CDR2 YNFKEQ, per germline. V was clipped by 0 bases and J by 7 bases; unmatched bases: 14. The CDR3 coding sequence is TGTGCCAGCAGCCAAGATATCCTGACAGGGGAGAGGAGTGAGCAGTACTTC. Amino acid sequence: CASSQDILTGERSEQYF.

The DNA of the CDR3 is TGTGCCAGCAGTTTACCACTGACTAGCACAGATACGCAGTATTTT. Its translation: CASSLPLTSTDTQYF. J is TRBJ2-3 and V is TRBV27; D not certain. The CDR3 spans 15 residues. Germline V lookup: CDR1 MNHEY, CDR2 SMNVEV (reference sequence). The ends were cut back, 2 bases at V and 0 bases at J, with 9 bases in the middle.

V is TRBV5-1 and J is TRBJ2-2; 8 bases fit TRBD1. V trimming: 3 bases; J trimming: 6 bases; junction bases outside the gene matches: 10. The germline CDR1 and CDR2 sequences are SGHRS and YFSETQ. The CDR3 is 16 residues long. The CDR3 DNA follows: TGCGCCAGCAGCTCGCGGGGACAGGTCAGGGCCGGGGAGCTGTTTTTT. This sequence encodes CASSSRGQVRAGELFF.

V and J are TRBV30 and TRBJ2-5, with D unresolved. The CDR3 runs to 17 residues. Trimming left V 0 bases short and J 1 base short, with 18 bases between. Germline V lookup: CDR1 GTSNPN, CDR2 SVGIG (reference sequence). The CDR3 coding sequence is TGTGCCTGGAGTGTATTAGCAAGGTGGGATACCCAAGAGACCCAGTACTTC. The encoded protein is CAWSVLARWDTQETQYF.

This CDR3 is CAISDSAGRVYEQYF. The CDR3 region has the DNA TGTGCCATCAGTGATTCGGCAGGGAGGGTATACGAGCAGTACTTC. The gene calls are TRBV10-3 and TRBJ2-7; 7 nucleotides agree with TRBD2. Germline CDR1 is ENHRY and CDR2 is SYGVKD. This CDR3 has 15 amino acids. The trim removed 3 bases at V and 4 bases at J, leaving 9 bases unmatched.

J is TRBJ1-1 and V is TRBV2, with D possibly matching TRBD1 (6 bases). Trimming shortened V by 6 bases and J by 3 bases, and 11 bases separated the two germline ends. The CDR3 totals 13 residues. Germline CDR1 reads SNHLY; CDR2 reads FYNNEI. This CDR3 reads CASRRRGDTEAFF. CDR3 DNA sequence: TGTGCCAGCAGAAGAAGGGGGGACACTGAAGCTTTCTTT.

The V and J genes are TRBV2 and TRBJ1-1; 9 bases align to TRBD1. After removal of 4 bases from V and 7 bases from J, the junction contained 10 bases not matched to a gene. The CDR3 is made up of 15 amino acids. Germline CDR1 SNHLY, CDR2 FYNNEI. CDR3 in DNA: TGTGCCAGCAGTGTCCCAACAGGGGGCGCAGTTGAAGCTTTCTTT. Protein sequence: CASSVPTGGAVEAFF. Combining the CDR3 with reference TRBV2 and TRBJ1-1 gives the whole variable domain EPEVTQTPSHQVTQMGQEVILRCVPISNHLYFYWYRQILGQKVEFLVSFYNNEISEKSEIFDDQFSVERPDGSNFTLKIRSTKLEDSAMYFCASSVPTGGAVEAFFGQGTRLTVV.

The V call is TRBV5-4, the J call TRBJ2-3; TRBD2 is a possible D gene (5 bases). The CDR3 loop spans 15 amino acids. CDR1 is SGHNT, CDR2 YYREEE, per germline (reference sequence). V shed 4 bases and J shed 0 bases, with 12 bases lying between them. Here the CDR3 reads CASSLRVGSTDTQYF. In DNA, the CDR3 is TGTGCCAGCAGCCTGAGGGTTGGGAGCACAGATACGCAGTATTTT.

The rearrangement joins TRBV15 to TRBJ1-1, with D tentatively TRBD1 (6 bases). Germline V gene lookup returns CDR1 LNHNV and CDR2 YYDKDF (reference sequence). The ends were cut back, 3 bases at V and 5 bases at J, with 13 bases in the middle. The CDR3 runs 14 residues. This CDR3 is CATSRGGGGTEAFF. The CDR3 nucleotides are TGTGCCACCAGCAGGGGAGGGGGAGGGACTGAAGCTTTCTTT. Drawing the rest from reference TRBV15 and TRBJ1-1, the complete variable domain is DAMVIQNPRYQVTQFGKPVTLSCSQTLNHNVMYWYQQKSSQAPKLLFHYYDKDFNNEADTPDNFQSRRPNTSFCFLDIRSPGLGDTAMYLCATSRGGGGTEAFFGQGTRLTVV.

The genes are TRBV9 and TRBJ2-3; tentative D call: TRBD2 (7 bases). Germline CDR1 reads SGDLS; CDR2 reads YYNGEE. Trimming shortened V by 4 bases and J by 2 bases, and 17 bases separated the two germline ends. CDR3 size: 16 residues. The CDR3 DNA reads TGTGCCAGCAGCCCAAGGGGGGGGTTGCACACAGATACGCAGTATTTT. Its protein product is CASSPRGGLHTDTQYF.

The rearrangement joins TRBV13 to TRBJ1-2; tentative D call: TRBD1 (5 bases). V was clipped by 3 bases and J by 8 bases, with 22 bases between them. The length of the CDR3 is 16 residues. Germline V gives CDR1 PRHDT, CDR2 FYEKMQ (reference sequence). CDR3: CASSFQLGGRVSGYTF. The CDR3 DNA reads TGTGCCAGCAGCTTTCAACTCGGTGGCAGGGTGAGCGGCTACACCTTC.

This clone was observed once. The CDR3 is CASRLGTSSTRLDTQYF. For the CDR3, the DNA is TGTGCCAGCAGGCTAGGGACTAGCTCCACGAGGTTGGATACGCAGTATTTT. This chain uses TRBV28 with TRBJ2-3; 9 bases agree with TRBD2. The CDR3 is 17 residues long. Germline CDR1 and CDR2: MDHEN and SYDVKM. J gave up 6 bases and V 6 bases, and 16 bases lay outside the gene matches.

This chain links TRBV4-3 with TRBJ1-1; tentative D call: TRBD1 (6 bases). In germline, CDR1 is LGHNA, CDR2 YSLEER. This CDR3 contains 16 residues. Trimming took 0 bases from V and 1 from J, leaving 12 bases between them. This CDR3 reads CASSQDRSRGNTEAFF. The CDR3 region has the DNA TGCGCCAGCAGCCAAGATAGGAGCAGGGGGAACACTGAAGCTTTCTTT.

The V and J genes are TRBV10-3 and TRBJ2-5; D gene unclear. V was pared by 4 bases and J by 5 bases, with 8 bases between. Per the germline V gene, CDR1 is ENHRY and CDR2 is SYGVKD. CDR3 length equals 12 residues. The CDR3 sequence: CAISADGETQYF. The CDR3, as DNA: TGTGCCATCAGTGCCGACGGGGAGACCCAGTACTTC.

CDR3: CASSERVRNQPQHF. As DNA, the CDR3 is TGTGCCAGCAGTGAAAGGGTGCGCAATCAGCCCCAGCATTTT. This chain joins TRBV28 and TRBJ1-5; no firm D call. This CDR3 comprises 14 residues. V shed 5 bases and J shed 2 bases, with 10 bases lying between them. Germline V gene data show CDR1 as MDHEN and CDR2 as SYDVKM.

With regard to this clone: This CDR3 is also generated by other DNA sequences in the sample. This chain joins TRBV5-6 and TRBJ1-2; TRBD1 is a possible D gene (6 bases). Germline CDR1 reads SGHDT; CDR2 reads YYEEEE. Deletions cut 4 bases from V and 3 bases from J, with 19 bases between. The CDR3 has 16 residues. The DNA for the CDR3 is TGTGCCAGCAGCCCCCAGGGGCGTGGATTGGACTATGGCTACACCTTC. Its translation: CASSPQGRGLDYGYTF.

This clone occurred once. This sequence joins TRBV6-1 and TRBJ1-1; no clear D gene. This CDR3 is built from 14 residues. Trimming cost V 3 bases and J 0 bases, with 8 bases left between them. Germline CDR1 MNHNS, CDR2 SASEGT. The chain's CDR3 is CASSDLGMNTEAFF. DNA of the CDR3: TGTGCCAGCAGTGATTTGGGAATGAACACTGAAGCTTTCTTT.

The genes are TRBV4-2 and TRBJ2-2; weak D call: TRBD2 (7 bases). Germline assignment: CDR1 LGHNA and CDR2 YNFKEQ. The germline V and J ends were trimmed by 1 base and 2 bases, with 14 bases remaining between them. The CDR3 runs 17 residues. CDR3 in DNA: TGTGCCAGCAGCCAAGCCCGCGGGGGCGTTAACACCGGGGAGCTGTTTTTT. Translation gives CASSQARGGVNTGELFF.

CDR3 region: CATSRDPGGWETQYF. The CDR3, as DNA: TGTGCCACCAGCAGAGATCCGGGGGGGTGGGAGACCCAGTACTTC. This chain uses TRBV15 with TRBJ2-5; 8 nucleotides agree with TRBD2. In germline, CDR1 is LNHNV, CDR2 YYDKDF (reference sequence). The CDR3 sequence is 15 residues long. Germline trimming cut 0 bases from V and 5 bases from J; bases unmatched to any gene: 5.

The DNA for the CDR3 is TGCAGCGTTGATGGGAGGGTATGGGATACGCAGTATTTT. Residues: CSVDGRVWDTQYF. V usage is TRBV29-1 and J usage is TRBJ2-3; 7 nucleotides match TRBD2. Germline V CDR1 and CDR2: SQVTM, ANQGSEA. V lost 3 bases, J lost 6 bases, and 6 bases stayed unmatched. CDR3 length: 13 residues.

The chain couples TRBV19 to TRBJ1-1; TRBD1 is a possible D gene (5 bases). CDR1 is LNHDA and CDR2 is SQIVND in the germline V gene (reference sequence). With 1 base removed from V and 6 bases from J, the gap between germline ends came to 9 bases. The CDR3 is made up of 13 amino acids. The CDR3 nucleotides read TGTGCCAGTAGTATAGGCAGGGATTCTGAAGCTTTCTTT. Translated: CASSIGRDSEAFF.

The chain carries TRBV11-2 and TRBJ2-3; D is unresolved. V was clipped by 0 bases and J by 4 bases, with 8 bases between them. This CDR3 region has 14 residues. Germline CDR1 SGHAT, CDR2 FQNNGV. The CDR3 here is CASSLDLGPDTQYF. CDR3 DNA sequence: TGTGCCAGCAGCTTAGATCTAGGCCCAGATACGCAGTATTTT.

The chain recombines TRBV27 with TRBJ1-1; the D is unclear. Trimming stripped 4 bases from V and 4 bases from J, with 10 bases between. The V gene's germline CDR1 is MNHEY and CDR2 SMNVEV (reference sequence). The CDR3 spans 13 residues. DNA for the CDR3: TGTGCCAGCAGTTCCCCGGGTTTCACTGAAGCTTTCTTT. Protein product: CASSSPGFTEAFF.

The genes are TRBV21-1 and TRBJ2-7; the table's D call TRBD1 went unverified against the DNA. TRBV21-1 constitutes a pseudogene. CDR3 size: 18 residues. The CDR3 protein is CASSRETSRDWKSYEQYF. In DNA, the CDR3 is TGTGCCAGCAGCAGAGAAACTTCCAGGGATTGGAAGTCCTACGAGCAGTACTTC.